This T cell receptor (beta chain) was captured in a study of chemoradiotherapy in HPV16-positive cancers. Produced via immunoSEQ multiplex PCR; TCRdb's table is partial and in-frame only. The table includes about 35,000 clones, 92% detected once. J lost 5 bases, V lost 4 bases, and 7 bases had no gene match. The germline gives CDR1 MNHEY, CDR2 SMNVEV (reference sequence). The CDR3 is made up of 15 amino acids. This TCR came from a human donor with HPV-associated anogenital cancer. The rearrangement links TRBV27 to TRBJ1-5, with TRBD1 identical over 8 bases. The material was blood, obtained from a patient who underwent chemoradiotherapy. CDR3 sequence: CASSSGTGGHQPQHF. The CDR3 DNA follows: TGTGCCAGCAGTTCTGGGACAGGTGGGCATCAGCCCCAGCATTTT.